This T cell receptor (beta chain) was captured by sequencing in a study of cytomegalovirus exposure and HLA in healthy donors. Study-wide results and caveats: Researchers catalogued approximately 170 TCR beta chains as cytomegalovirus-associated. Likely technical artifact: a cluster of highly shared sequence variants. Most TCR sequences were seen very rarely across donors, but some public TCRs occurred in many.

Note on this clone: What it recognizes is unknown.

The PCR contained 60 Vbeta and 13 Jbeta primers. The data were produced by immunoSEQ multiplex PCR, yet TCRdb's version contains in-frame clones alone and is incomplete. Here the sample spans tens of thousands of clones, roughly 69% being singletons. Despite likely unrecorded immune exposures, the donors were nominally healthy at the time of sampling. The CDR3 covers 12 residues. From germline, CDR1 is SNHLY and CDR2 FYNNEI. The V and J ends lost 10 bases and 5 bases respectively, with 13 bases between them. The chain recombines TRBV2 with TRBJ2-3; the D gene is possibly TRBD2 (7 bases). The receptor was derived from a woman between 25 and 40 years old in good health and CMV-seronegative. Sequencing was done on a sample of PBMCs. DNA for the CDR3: TGTGCCATCCTAGGGGGGGGAGATACGCAGTATTTT. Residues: CAILGGGDTQYF.